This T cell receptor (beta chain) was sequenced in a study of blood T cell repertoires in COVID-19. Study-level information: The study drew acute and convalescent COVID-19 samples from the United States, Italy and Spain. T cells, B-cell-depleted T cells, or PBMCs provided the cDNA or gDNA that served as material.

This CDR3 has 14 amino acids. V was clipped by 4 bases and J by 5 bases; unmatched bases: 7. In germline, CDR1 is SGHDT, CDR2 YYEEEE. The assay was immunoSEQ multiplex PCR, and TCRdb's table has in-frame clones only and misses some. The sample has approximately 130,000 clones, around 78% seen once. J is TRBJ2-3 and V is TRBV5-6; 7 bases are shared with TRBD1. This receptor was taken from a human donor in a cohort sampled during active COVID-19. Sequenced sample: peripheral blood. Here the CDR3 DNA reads TGTGCCAGCAGCCCGACAGGGCAAGGAGATACGCAGTATTTT. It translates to CASSPTGQGDTQYF.